This T cell receptor (beta chain) was recorded in a study of blood T cells in healthy people across ages. Study background: Researchers report that template switching captured about one barcoded beta molecule per two T cells.

Then a second PCR, running roughly 6 to 11 cycles, was carried out with a sample-barcoded 5' primer and a J-beta primer mix. TCRdb called the 5' RACE reads again in MiXCR, with one record for every CDR3 protein. This table holds around 800,000 distinct CDR3 sequences, about 45% found once. Points on this clonotype: Its target is not known.

The CDR3 covers 14 residues. Trimming pared 5 bases from V and 7 bases from J, leaving 12 bases between. Study-wide points: Among T cells, TCR beta diversity per million cells dropped roughly linearly as age rose.

The specimen sequenced was blood. V is TRBV12-3 or TRBV12-4 and J is TRBJ1-6; D is possibly TRBD1 (5 bases). This clonotype was obtained from an elderly man in good health. The CDR3 loop is CASSRDGRNSPLHF. Here the CDR3 DNA reads TGTGCCAGCAGTCGGGACGGGCGAAATTCACCCCTCCACTTT.